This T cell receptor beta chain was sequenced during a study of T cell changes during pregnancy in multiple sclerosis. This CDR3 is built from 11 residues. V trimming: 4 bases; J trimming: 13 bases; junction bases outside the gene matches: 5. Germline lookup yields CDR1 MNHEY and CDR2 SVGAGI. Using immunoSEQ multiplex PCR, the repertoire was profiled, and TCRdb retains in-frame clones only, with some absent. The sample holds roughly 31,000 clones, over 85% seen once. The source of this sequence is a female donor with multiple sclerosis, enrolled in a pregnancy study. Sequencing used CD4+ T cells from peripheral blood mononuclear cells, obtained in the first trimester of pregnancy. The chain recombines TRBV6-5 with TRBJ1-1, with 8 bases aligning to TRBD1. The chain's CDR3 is CASSSGQGDFF. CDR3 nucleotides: TGTGCCAGCAGTTCCGGACAGGGCGATTTCTTT.